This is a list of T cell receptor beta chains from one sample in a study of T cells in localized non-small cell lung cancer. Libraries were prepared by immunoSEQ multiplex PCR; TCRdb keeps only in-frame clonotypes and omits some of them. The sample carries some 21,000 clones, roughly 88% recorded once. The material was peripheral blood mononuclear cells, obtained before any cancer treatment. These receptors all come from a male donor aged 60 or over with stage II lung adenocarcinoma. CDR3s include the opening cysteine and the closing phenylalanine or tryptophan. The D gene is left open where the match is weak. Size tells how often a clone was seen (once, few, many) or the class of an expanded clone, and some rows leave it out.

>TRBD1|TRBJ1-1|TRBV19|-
TGTGCCAGTAGCAACACTGGGACAGGCGCTTACACTGAAGCTTTCTTT
CASSNTGTGAYTEAFF
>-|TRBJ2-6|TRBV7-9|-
TGTGCCAGCAGCTTCGTTGAGACTGGGGCCAACGTCCTGACTTTC
CASSFVETGANVLTF
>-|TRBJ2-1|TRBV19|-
TGTGCCAGTAGTATGGCTCCGCAGCAAGGGGCGGGGAAAAATGAGCAGTTCTTC
CASSMAPQQGAGKNEQFF
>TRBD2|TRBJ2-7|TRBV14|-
TGTGCCAGCAGCCAAGGTAGCGGGAGCTACGAGCAGTACTTC
CASSQGSGSYEQYF
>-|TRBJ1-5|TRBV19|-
TGTGCCAGTAGTATTCAATACAATCAGCCCCAGCATTTT
CASSIQYNQPQHF
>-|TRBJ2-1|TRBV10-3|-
TGTGCCATCCGCCCAGGGCCTACCTACAATGAGCAGTTCTTC
CAIRPGPTYNEQFF
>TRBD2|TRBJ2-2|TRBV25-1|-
TGTGCCAGCAGTGAGGGGGGCCTAGCGGGAAGGGACGGGGAGCTGTTTTTT
CASSEGGLAGRDGELFF
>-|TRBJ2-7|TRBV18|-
TGTGCCAGCTCACCACCCGGGACGGCTCGGGAGCAGTACTTC
CASSPPGTAREQYF
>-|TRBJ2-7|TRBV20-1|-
TGCAGTGCTAGACTCGGTCTAGAGCAGTACTTC
CSARLGLEQYF
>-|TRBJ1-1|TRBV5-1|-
TGCGCCAGCAAGGGCGGCCTACATGGCACTGAAGCTTTCTTT
CASKGGLHGTEAFF
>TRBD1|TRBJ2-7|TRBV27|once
TGTGCCAGCAGTTTATATTTCGGACAGGGAGACTACGAGCAGTACTTC
CASSLYFGQGDYEQYF
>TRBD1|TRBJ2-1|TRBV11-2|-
TGTGCCAGCAGGAAAACCGGGACAGGAAACAATGAGCAGTTCTTC
CASRKTGTGNNEQFF
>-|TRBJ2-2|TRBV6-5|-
TGTGCCAGCAGTTACGCCGCCGGGGAGCTGTTTTTT
CASSYAAGELFF
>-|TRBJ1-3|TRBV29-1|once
TGCAGCGTTGTAGGTAGCTCTGGAAACACCATATATTTT
CSVVGSSGNTIYF
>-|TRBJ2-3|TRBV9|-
TGTGCCAGCAGCGTCGCGGGTAGCACAGATACGCAGTATTTT
CASSVAGSTDTQYF
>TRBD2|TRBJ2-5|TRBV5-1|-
TGCGCCAGCAGCTTGGCCGGGACTAGCAATTGGGGGACCCAGTACTTC
CASSLAGTSNWGTQYF
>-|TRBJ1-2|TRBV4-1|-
TGCGCCAGCAGCCCCCCCCCAGGCGGCTACACCTTC
CASSPPPGGYTF
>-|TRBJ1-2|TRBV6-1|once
TGTGCCAGCAGTGAAGATCGCAGATCAGAGACCTTC
CASSEDRRSETF
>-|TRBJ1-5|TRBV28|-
TGTGCCAGCAGCCCCCCAATTCCTTCACAAAATCAGCCCCAGCATTTT
CASSPPIPSQNQPQHF
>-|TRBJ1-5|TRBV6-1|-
TGTGCCGTGTGGTCAGAGGGGTTCAGCAATCAGCCCCAGCATTTT
CAVWSEGFSNQPQHF